This is a list of T cell receptor beta chains from one sample in a study of T-cell memory formation after mild COVID-19. MiXCR was run by TCRdb on the 5' RACE reads, yielding one entry per CDR3 protein. The sample lists around 310,000 distinct CDR3 sequences, 20% to 25% occurring once. The specimen was PBMCs or a T cell subset sorted from them (not recorded which). Source of these receptors: a man aged 18 to 30 who had mild COVID-19 (a few samples of this study predate the infection). Cell type and time point are not known. The CDR3 runs from the conserved cysteine through the conserved F or W. The D gene is left open where the match is weak. The size of a clone is reported for some rows only, either as once, few or many, or as a class for expanded clones.

>many|TRBV6-2/TRBV6-3|TRBJ2-5|TRBD1
CASSSYGQGGETQYF
TGTGCCAGCAGTTCTTACGGACAGGGAGGAGAGACCCAGTACTTC
>.|TRBV19|TRBJ2-1|TRBD1
CATSRGHPYNEQFF
TGTGCCACCTCGAGGGGGCACCCCTACAATGAGCAGTTCTTC
>many|TRBV5-1|TRBJ2-5|.
CASSGGTSQETQYF
TGCGCCAGCAGCGGGGGTACGAGCCAAGAGACCCAGTACTTC
>once|TRBV5-4|TRBJ2-2|TRBD2
CASRGREGTGELFF
TGTGCCAGCAGGGGCAGGGAGGGAACCGGGGAGCTGTTTTTT
>.|TRBV30|TRBJ2-1|.
CAWSAAVGQFF
TGTGCCTGGAGCGCGGCAGTCGGGCAGTTCTTC
>few|TRBV7-6|TRBJ2-1|TRBD2
CASSRGLAGQNEQFF
TGTGCCAGCAGCCGGGGACTAGCGGGGCAAAATGAGCAGTTCTTC
>few|TRBV7-2|TRBJ2-7|TRBD1
CASSPLYGQGVYEQYF
TGTGCCAGCAGCCCACTCTACGGACAGGGGGTCTACGAGCAGTACTTC
>many|TRBV5-4|TRBJ2-3|.
CASSLVTGRDTQYF
TGTGCCAGCAGCTTGGTTACGGGAAGGGATACGCAGTATTTT
>.|TRBV3-1|TRBJ2-1|.
CASSEKRGGPSYNEQFF
TGTGCCAGCAGCGAAAAAAGGGGGGGACCCTCCTACAATGAGCAGTTCTTC
>few|TRBV7-2|TRBJ1-6|.
CASSYLGRDGSPLHF
TGTGCCAGCAGCTATTTGGGGCGGGACGGTTCACCCCTCCACTTT
>many|TRBV12-3/TRBV12-4|TRBJ2-1|.
CASSFYRTRDNEQFF
TGTGCCAGCAGTTTTTATCGCACCCGGGACAATGAGCAGTTCTTC
>.|TRBV6-6|TRBJ1-3|.
CASSGPSGNTIYF
TGTGCCAGCTCGGGGCCCTCTGGAAACACCATATATTTT
>.|TRBV29-1|TRBJ2-7|.
CSAGGASRGEQYF
TGCAGCGCGGGCGGCGCATCTAGGGGCGAGCAGTACTTC
>many|TRBV5-5|TRBJ2-4|.
CASSLLTAELIVQYF
TGTGCCAGCAGCTTGCTCACAGCCGAGCTTATAGTTCAGTACTTC
>.|TRBV5-4|TRBJ2-3|.
CASSEQGSLPTDTQYF
TGTGCCAGCAGTGAACAGGGCTCCCTACCCACAGATACGCAGTATTTT
>.|TRBV4-1|TRBJ2-7|.
CASSQDLRGGYEQYF
TGCGCCAGCAGCCAAGATTTGAGGGGCGGCTACGAGCAGTACTTC